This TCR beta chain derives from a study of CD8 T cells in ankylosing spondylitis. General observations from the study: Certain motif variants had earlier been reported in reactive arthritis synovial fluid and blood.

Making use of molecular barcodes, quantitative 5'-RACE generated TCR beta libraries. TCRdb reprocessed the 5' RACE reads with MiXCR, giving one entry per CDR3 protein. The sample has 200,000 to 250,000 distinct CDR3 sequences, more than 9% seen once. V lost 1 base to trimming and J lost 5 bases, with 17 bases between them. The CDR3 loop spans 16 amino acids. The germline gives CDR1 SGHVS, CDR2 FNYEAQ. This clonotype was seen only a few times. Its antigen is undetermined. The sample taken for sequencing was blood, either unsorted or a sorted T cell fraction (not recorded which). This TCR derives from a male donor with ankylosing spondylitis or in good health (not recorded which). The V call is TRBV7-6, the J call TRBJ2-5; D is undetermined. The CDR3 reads CASSLGLRWIGETQYF. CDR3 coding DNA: TGTGCCAGCAGCTTAGGGTTGAGGTGGATTGGGGAGACCCAGTACTTC.